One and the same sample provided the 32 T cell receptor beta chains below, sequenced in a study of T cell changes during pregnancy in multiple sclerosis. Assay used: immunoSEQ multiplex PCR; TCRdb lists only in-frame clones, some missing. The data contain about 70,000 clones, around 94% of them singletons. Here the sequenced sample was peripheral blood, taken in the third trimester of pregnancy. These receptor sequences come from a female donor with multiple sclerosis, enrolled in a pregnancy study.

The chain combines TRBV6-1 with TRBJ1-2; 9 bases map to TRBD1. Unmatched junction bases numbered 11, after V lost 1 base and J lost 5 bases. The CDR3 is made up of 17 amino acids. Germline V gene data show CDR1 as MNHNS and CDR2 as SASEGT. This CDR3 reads CASSEESGTGNEYGYTF. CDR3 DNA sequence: TGTGCCAGCAGTGAAGAATCCGGGACAGGGAATGAGTATGGCTACACCTTC.

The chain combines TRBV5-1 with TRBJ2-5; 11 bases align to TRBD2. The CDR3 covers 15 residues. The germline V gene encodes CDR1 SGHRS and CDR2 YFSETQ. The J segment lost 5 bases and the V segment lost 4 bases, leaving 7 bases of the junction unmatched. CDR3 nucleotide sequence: TGCGCCAGCAGCCTCACTAGCGGGGGCGGGGAGACCCAGTACTTC. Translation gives CASSLTSGGGETQYF.

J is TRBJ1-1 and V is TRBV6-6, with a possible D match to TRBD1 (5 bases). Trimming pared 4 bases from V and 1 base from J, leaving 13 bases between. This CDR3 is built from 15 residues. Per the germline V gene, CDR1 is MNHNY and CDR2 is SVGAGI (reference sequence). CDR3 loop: CASSSGAGPNTEAFF. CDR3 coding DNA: TGTGCCAGCAGTTCTGGCGCAGGGCCGAACACTGAAGCTTTCTTT.

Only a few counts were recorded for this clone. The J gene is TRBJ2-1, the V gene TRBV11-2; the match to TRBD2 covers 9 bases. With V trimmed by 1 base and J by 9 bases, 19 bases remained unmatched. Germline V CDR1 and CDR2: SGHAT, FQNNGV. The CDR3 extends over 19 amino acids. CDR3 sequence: CASSLAPASGGPEQSEQFF. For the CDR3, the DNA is TGTGCCAGCAGCTTAGCGCCGGCCAGCGGGGGGCCGGAACAAAGTGAGCAGTTCTTC.

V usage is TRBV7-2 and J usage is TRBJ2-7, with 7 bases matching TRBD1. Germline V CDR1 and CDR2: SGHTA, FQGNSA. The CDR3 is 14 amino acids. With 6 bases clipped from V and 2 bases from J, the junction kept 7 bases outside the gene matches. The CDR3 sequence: CASSPRGQTYEQYF. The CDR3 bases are TGTGCCAGCAGTCCTCGGGGACAGACCTACGAGCAGTACTTC.

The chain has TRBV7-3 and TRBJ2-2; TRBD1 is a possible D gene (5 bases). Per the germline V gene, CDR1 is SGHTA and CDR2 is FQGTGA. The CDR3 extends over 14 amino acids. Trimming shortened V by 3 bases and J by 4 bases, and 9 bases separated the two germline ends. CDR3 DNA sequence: TGTGCCAGCAGCTTGGGGCTCGCCACCGGGGAGCTGTTTTTT. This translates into CASSLGLATGELFF.

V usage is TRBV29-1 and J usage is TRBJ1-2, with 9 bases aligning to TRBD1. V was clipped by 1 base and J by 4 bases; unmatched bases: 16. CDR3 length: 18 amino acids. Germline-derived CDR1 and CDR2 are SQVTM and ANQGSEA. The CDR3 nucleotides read TGCAGCGTTGAAGCCTTTGGGACAGGGACTGTTCCCCTCTATGGCTACACCTTC. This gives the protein CSVEAFGTGTVPLYGYTF.

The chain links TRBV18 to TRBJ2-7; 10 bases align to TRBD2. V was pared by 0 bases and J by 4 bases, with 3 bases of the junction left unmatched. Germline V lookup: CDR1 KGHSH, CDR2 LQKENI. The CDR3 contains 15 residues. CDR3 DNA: TGTGCCAGCTCACCACCCGCTAGCGGGGGATACGAGCAGTACTTC. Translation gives CASSPPASGGYEQYF.

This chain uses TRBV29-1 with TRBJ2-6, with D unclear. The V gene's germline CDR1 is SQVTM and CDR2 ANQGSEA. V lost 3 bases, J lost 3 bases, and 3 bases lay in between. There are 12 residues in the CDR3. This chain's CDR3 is CSVDHGANVLTF. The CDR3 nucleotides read TGCAGCGTTGACCATGGGGCCAACGTCCTGACTTTC.

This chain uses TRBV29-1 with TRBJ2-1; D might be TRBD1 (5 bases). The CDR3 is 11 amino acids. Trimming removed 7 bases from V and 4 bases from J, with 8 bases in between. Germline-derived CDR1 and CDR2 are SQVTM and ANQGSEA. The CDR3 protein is CSATVYNEQFF. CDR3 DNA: TGCAGCGCGACAGTTTACAATGAGCAGTTCTTC.

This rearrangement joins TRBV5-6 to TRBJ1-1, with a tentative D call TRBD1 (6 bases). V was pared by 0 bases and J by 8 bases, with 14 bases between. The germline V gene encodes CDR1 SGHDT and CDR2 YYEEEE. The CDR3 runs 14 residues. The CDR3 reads CASSLGNRVHEAFF. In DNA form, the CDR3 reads TGTGCCAGCAGCTTGGGTAACAGGGTTCACGAAGCTTTCTTT.

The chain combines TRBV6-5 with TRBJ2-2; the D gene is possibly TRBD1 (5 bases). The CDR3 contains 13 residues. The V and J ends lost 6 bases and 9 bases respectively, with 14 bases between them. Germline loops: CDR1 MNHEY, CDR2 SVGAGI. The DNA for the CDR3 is TGTGCCAGCAGCCCGGTTCAGGGCCGGGAGCTGTTTTTT. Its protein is CASSPVQGRELFF.

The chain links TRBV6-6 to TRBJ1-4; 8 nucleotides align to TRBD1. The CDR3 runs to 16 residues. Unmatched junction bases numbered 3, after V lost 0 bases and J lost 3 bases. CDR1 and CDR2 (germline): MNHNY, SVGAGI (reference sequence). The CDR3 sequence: CASSYSEQGANEKLFF. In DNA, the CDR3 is TGTGCCAGCAGTTACTCGGAACAGGGGGCTAATGAAAAACTGTTTTTT.

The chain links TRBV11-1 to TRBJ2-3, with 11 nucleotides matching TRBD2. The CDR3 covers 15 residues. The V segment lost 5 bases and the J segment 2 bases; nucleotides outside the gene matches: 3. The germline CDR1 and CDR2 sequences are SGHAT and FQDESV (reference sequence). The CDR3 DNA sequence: TGTGCCAGCAGCCCTAGCGGGGGGATCACAGATACGCAGTATTTT. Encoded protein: CASSPSGGITDTQYF.

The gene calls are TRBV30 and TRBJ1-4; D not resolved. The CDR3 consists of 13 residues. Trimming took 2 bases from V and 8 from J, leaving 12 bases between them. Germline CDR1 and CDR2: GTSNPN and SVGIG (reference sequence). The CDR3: CAWSPGILEKLFF. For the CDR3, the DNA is TGTGCCTGGAGTCCAGGTATATTAGAAAAACTGTTTTTT.

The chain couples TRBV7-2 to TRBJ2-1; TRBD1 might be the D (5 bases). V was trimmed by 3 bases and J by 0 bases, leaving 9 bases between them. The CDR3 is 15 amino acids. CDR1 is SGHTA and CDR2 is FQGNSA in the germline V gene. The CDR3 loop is CASSFDRSSYNEQFF. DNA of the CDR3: TGTGCCAGCAGCTTCGACAGAAGCTCCTACAATGAGCAGTTCTTC.

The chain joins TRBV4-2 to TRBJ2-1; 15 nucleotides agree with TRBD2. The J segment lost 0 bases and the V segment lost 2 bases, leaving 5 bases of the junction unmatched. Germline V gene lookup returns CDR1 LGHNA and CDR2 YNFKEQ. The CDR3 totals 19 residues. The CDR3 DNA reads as TGTGCCAGCAGCCAACCGGGACTAGCGGGGGGTAGCTCCTACAATGAGCAGTTCTTC. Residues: CASSQPGLAGGSSYNEQFF.

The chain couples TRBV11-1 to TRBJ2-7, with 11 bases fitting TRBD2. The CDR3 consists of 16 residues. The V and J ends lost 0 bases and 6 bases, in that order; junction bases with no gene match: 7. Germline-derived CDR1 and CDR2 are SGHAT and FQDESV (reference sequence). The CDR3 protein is CASSLAPVAGGREQYF. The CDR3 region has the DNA TGTGCCAGCAGCTTAGCGCCGGTAGCGGGGGGGCGCGAGCAGTACTTC.

The CDR3 bases are TGCAGCGTGCCCAAACCATTGACTAGCGGGGGGGTCACAGATACGCAGTATTTT. Its translation is CSVPKPLTSGGVTDTQYF. This chain joins TRBV29-1 and TRBJ2-3; TRBD2 aligns across 14 bases. V lost 6 bases to trimming and J lost 2 bases; unmatched junction nucleotides: 13. The CDR3 is 18 residues long. The germline CDR1 and CDR2 sequences are SQVTM and ANQGSEA.

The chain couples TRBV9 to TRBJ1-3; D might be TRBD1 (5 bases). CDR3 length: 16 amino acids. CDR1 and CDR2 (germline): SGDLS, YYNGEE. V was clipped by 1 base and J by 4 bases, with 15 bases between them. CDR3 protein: CASSVLLRGAGNTIYF. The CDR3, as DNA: TGTGCCAGCAGCGTATTGCTAAGGGGCGCGGGAAACACCATATATTTT. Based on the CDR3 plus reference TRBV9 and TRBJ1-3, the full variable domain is DSGVTQTPKHLITATGQRVTLRCSPRSGDLSVYWYQQSLDQGLQFLIQYYNGEERAKGNILERFSAQQFPDLHSELNLSSLELGDSALYFCASSVLLRGAGNTIYFGEGSWLTVV.

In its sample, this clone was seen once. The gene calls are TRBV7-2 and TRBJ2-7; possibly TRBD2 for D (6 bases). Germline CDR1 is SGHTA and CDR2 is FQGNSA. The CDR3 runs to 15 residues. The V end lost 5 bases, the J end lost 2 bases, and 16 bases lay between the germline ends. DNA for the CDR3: TGTGCCAGCAGCCCGTCGGGACTTCAAACCTACGAGCAGTACTTC. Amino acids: CASSPSGLQTYEQYF.

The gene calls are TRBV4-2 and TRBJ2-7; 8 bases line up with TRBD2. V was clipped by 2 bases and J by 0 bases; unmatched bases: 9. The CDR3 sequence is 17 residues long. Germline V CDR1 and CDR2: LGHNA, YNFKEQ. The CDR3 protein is CASSQSSVGLDSYEQYF. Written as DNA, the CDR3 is TGTGCCAGCAGCCAATCCTCCGTGGGACTAGACTCCTACGAGCAGTACTTC.

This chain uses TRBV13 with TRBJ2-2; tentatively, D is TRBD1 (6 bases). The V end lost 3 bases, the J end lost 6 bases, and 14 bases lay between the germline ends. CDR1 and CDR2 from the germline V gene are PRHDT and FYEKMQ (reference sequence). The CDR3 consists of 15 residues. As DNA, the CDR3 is TGTGCCAGCAGCTTCAGGAAGGGGGACCCCGGGGAGCTGTTTTTT. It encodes CASSFRKGDPGELFF.

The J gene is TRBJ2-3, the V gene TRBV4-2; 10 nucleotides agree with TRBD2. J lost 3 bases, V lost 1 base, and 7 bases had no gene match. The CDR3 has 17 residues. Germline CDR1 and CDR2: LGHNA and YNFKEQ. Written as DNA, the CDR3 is TGTGCCAGCAGCCAAGCGTCGAGCGGGGGGGGTACAGATACGCAGTATTTT. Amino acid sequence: CASSQASSGGGTDTQYF.

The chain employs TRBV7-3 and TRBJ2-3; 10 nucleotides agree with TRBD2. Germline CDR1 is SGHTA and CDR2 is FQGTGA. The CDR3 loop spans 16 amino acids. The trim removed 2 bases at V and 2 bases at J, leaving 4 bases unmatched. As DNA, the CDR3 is TGTGCCAGCAGCTTACTAGCGGGGGTCGACACAGATACGCAGTATTTT. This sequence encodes CASSLLAGVDTDTQYF. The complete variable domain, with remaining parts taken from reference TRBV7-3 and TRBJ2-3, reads GAGVSQTPSNKVTEKGKYVELRCDPISGHTALYWYRQSLGQGPEFLIYFQGTGAADDSGLPNDRFFAVRPEGSVSTLKIQRTERGDSAVYLCASSLLAGVDTDTQYFGPGTRLTVL.

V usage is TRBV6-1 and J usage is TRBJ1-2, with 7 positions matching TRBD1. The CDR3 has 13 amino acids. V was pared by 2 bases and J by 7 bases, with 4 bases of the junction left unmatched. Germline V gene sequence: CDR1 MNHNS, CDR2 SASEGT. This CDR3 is CASSEIWTGGYTF. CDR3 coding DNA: TGTGCCAGCAGTGAAATCTGGACAGGTGGCTACACCTTC.

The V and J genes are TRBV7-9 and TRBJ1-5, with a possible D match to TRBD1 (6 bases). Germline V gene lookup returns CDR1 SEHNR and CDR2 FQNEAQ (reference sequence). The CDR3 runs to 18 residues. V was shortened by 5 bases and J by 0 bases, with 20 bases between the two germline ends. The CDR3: CASSHHPGQRYSNQPQHF. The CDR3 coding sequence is TGTGCCAGCAGCCATCATCCGGGACAAAGGTATAGCAATCAGCCCCAGCATTTT.

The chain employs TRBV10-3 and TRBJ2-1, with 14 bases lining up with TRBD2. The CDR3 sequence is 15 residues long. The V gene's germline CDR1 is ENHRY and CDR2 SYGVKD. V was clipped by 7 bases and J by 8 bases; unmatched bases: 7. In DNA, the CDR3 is TGTGCCATCACCCCCGGACTAGCGGGGGGTTATGAGCAGTTCTTC. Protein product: CAITPGLAGGYEQFF.

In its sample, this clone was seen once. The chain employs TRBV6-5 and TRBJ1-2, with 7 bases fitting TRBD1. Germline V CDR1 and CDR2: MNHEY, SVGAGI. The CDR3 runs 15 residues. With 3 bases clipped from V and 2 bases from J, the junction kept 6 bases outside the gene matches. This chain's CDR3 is CASSYGTAANYGYTF. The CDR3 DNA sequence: TGTGCCAGCAGTTATGGGACAGCGGCCAACTATGGCTACACCTTC.

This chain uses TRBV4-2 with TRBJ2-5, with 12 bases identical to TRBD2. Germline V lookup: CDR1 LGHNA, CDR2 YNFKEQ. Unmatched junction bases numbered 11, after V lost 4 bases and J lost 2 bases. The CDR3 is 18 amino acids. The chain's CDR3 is CASSPGTSGPGGQETQYF. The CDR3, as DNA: TGTGCCAGCAGCCCCGGGACTAGCGGGCCTGGCGGACAAGAGACCCAGTACTTC.

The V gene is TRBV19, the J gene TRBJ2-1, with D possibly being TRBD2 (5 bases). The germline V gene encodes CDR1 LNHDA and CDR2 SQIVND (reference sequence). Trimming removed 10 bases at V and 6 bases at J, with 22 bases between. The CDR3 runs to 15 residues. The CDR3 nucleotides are TGTGCCACCCGTATCGGGCTAGCAGGAGGCAATGAGCAGTTCTTC. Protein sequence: CATRIGLAGGNEQFF.

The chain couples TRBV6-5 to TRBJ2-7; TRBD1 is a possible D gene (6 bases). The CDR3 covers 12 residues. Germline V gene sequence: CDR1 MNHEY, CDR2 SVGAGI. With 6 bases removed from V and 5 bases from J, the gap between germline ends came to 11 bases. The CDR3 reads CASRTTGHEQYF. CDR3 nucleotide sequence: TGTGCCAGCAGAACCACAGGGCACGAGCAGTACTTC.